The 3 T cell receptor beta chains presented below share a single source sample, sequenced in a study of T cell clonality in common variable immunodeficiency. Overall study findings and caveats: Common variable immunodeficiency TCR beta sequences reportedly had fewer deletions and N-nucleotide insertions.

The data were produced by immunoSEQ multiplex PCR, yet TCRdb's version contains in-frame clones alone and is incomplete. This sample carries around 21,000 clones and no singletons, and approximately 2.6% goes to the top ten. These receptors are not linked to any known antigen. Sequenced material: peripheral blood mononuclear cells. Receptors were obtained from a human donor with common variable immunodeficiency.

Concerning this clone itself: The read is 3 residues too short to cover the CDR3 end, so that end is filled in from the germline J gene. This chain connects TRBV29-1 to TRBJ2-3; TRBD2 might be the D (5 bases). The CDR3 runs 13 residues. Trimming stripped 7 bases from V and 0 bases from J, with 11 bases between. Germline loops: CDR1 SQVTM, CDR2 ANQGSEA. The covered CDR3 bases are TGCAGCGCGGGGAAAGGAAGCACAGATACG. It translates to CSAGKGSTDT. The CDR3, in full, reads CSAGKGSTDTQYF.

This clone was seen more than once but under ten times. CDR3 residues: CASSIRDTYEQYF. The sequenced part of the CDR3 DNA is TGTGCCAGTAGTATCCGGGACACCTACGAG. The V gene is TRBV19, the J gene TRBJ2-7; a weak D match, TRBD1 (6 bases). The read stops 3 residues short of the end of the CDR3; the missing end is completed from the germline J gene. Trimming cost V 3 bases and J 2 bases, with 8 bases left between them. The germline CDR1 and CDR2 sequences are LNHDA and SQIVND (reference sequence). The CDR3 runs 13 residues.

As for this clone: The sequence runs out 3 residues before the end of the CDR3; the remainder is reconstructed from the germline J gene. The sample holds other DNA sequences that translate to the same CDR3. The chain uses TRBV19 and TRBJ2-7, with 7 bases identical to TRBD2. Germline loops: CDR1 LNHDA, CDR2 SQIVND (reference sequence). This CDR3 has 14 residues. J gave up 4 bases and V 3 bases, and 6 bases lay outside the gene matches. The CDR3 sequence is CASSMASGEYEQYF. The sequenced part of the CDR3 DNA is TGTGCCAGTAGTATGGCGAGCGGGGAATACGAG. The complete variable domain, with remaining parts taken from reference TRBV19 and TRBJ2-7, reads DGGITQSPKYLFRKEGQNVTLSCEQNLNHDAMYWYRQDPGQGLRLIYYSQIVNDFQKGDIAEGYSVSREKKESFPLTVTSAQKNPTAFYLCASSMASGEYEQYFGPGTRLTVT.